This entry is about one T cell receptor beta chain. The antigen is unknown. This sample was taken from a study of shared clonotypes between healthy human individuals. Libraries were prepared by immunoSEQ multiplex PCR; TCRdb keeps only in-frame clonotypes and omits some of them. Of over 400,000 clones listed, more than 95% are singletons. Study-wide results and limits: Clonotypes shared by all four sorted-subset donors had higher generation probabilities than non-shared clonotypes.

The clonotype was recovered from a woman aged 25 to 39 in good health. Sequenced input: naive CD4+ T cells sorted from blood. The sample's subset: CD45RA+ positively selected.

In nucleotides, the CDR3 is TGCGCCAGCAGCTTGGGCGACTTGGGACAGGTCGGGGAAAAACTGTTTTTT. Residues: CASSLGDLGQVGEKLFF. The gene calls are TRBV5-1 and TRBJ1-4; 8 bases are shared with TRBD1. The ends lost 0 bases at V and 8 bases at J; junction bases unmatched: 12. CDR3 length: 17 amino acids. CDR1 SGHRS and CDR2 YFSETQ come from the germline V gene.